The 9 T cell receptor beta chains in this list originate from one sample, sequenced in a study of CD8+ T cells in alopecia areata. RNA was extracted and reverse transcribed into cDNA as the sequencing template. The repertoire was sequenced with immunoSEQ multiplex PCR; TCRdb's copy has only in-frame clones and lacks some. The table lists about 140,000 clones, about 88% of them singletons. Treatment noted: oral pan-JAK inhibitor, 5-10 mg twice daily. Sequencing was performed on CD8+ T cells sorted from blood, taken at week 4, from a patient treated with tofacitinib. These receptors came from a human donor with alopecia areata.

CDR3 in amino acids: CASSYFQGTDTQYF. The CDR3 coding sequence is TGTGCCAGCAGTTACTTCCAGGGAACCGATACGCAGTATTTT. V is TRBV6-6 and J is TRBJ2-3, with D maybe TRBD1 (5 bases). This CDR3 region has 14 residues. Germline loops: CDR1 MNHNY, CDR2 SVGAGI (reference sequence). Trimming removed 1 base from V and 6 bases from J, with 11 bases in between.

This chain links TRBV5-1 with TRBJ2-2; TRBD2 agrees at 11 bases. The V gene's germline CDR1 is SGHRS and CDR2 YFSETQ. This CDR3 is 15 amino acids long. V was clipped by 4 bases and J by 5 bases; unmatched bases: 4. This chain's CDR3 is CASSVLAGETGELFF. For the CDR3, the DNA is TGCGCCAGCAGCGTACTAGCGGGAGAGACCGGGGAGCTGTTTTTT.

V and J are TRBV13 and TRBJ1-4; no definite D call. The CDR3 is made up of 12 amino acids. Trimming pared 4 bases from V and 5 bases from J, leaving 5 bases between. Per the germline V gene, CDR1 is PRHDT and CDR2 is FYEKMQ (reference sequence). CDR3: CASSSQNEKLFF. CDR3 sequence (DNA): TGTGCCAGCAGCTCTCAGAATGAAAAACTGTTTTTT.

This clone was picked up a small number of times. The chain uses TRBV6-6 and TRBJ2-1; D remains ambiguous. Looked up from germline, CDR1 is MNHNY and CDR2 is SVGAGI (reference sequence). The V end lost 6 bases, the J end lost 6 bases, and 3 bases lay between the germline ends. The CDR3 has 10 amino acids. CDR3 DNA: TGTGCCAGCAGGATCAATGAGCAGTTCTTC. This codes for CASRINEQFF.

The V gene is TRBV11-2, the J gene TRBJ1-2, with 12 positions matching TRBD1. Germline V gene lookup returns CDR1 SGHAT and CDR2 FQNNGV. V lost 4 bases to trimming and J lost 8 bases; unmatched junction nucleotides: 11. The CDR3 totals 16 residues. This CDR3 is CASSSPKGQGAWGYTF. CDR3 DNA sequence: TGTGCCAGCAGCTCCCCAAAGGGACAGGGGGCTTGGGGCTACACCTTC.

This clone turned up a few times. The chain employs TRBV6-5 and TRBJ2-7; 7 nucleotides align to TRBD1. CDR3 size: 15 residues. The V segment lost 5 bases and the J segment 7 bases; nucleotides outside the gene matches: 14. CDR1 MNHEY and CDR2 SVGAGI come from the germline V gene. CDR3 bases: TGTGCCAGCAGTCCTCATGAAGGTCGCAGGGGGGAGCAGTACTTC. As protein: CASSPHEGRRGEQYF.

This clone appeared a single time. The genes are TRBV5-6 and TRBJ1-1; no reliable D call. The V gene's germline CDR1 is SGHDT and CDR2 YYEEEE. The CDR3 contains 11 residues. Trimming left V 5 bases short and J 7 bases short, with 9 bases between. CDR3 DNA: TGTGCCAGCAGGCCCGGACTTGAAGCTTTCTTT. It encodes CASRPGLEAFF.

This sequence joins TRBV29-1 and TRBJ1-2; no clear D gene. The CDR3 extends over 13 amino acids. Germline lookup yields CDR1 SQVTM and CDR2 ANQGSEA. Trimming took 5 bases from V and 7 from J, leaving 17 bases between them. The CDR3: CSVLAGDQTGYTF. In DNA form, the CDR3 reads TGCAGCGTTCTCGCGGGAGACCAAACTGGCTACACCTTC.

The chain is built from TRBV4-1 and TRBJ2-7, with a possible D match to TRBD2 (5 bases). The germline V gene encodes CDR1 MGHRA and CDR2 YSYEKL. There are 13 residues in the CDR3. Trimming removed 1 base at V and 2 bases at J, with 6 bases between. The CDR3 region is CASSQGGTYEQYF. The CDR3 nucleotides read TGCGCCAGCAGCCAAGGAGGGACCTACGAGCAGTACTTC.